These 27 T cell receptor beta chains came from one sample sequenced in a study of T cell responses to AZD1222 COVID-19 vaccine. The protocol was immunoSEQ multiplex PCR, while the TCRdb copy is restricted to in-frame clones and leaves out a portion. This repertoire shows about 130,000 clones, 70% to 90% found once; its top ten account for about 1.5%. The starting material was peripheral blood, obtained on day 0 of AZD1222 vaccination. The receptors were sampled from an adult in good health.

In its sample, this clone was seen a few times. The CDR3 is CASSLSLGLAGGTSTDTQYF. CDR3 nucleotide sequence: TGTGCCAGCAGTTTATCCCTAGGGCTAGCGGGAGGGACTAGCACAGATACGCAGTATTTT. The V gene is TRBV27, the J gene TRBJ2-3; 12 bases map to TRBD2. Germline assignment: CDR1 MNHEY and CDR2 SMNVEV (reference sequence). V lost 0 bases and J lost 0; bases outside the gene matches: 10. The CDR3 length is 20 residues.

V gene TRBV4-1 combines with J gene TRBJ1-5, with D maybe TRBD1 (6 bases). Trimming shortened V by 0 bases and J by 1 base, and 19 bases separated the two germline ends. Germline V gene sequence: CDR1 MGHRA, CDR2 YSYEKL. The CDR3 runs to 19 residues. CDR3 sequence (DNA): TGCGCCAGCAGCCAAGATCCGGGACAAGTGGGTCGGAGCAATCAGCCCCAGCATTTT. This encodes CASSQDPGQVGRSNQPQHF.

V gene TRBV19 combines with J gene TRBJ2-7; 8 nucleotides line up with TRBD1. Germline assignment: CDR1 LNHDA and CDR2 SQIVND (reference sequence). This CDR3 region has 13 residues. V was clipped by 6 bases and J by 7 bases; unmatched bases: 8. This chain's CDR3 is CASSPTGEGEQYF. The CDR3 nucleotides are TGTGCCAGTAGCCCGACAGGGGAAGGGGAGCAGTACTTC.

This chain uses TRBV2 with TRBJ2-3, with 7 bases aligning to TRBD2. This CDR3 is built from 13 residues. J gave up 5 bases and V 7 bases, and 6 bases lay outside the gene matches. CDR1 and CDR2 (germline): SNHLY, FYNNEI. The CDR3 region is CASTEAGKDTQYF. The CDR3 DNA is TGTGCCAGCACCGAAGCGGGGAAAGATACGCAGTATTTT.

This clone was detected a few times. The rearrangement joins TRBV28 to TRBJ1-2; maybe TRBD1 (5 bases). The CDR3 covers 14 residues. V shed 7 bases and J shed 3 bases, with 15 bases lying between them. The germline V gene has CDR1 MDHEN and CDR2 SYDVKM. DNA for the CDR3: TGTGCCAGCACCCAAATGGGGGGGGACTATGGCTACACCTTC. This translates into CASTQMGGDYGYTF.

V gene TRBV4-2 combines with J gene TRBJ1-5, with D tentatively TRBD1 (6 bases). The V end lost 0 bases, the J end lost 2 bases, and 11 bases lay between the germline ends. This CDR3 is 16 amino acids long. Germline CDR1 LGHNA, CDR2 YNFKEQ. In nucleotides, the CDR3 is TGTGCCAGCAGCCAAGATCCAGGGGACGGCAATCAGCCCCAGCATTTT. It specifies CASSQDPGDGNQPQHF.

This clone was counted a single time. The rearrangement links TRBV6-6 to TRBJ2-4; TRBD1 aligns across 9 bases. V lost 0 bases, J lost 10 bases, and 7 bases stayed unmatched. The CDR3 covers 15 residues. Per germline, CDR1 MNHNY and CDR2 SVGAGI (reference sequence). The CDR3: CASSYSRTGVGIQYF. Here the CDR3 DNA reads TGTGCCAGCAGTTACTCCAGGACAGGGGTGGGGATTCAGTACTTC.

This chain uses TRBV11-2 with TRBJ1-2; no definite D call. CDR3 length: 15 amino acids. The V end was cut by 1 base, the J end by 4 bases, with 13 bases between. Germline CDR1 reads SGHAT; CDR2 reads FQNNGV. The CDR3: CASSLVGGYLYGYTF. The CDR3 bases are TGTGCCAGCAGCTTAGTGGGCGGGTACCTCTATGGCTACACCTTC.

This clone was seen more than once but under ten times. The rearrangement uses TRBV5-1 and TRBJ1-1; D gene unclear. The CDR3 totals 14 residues. V lost 0 bases and J lost 0, with 6 bases in between. Germline assignment: CDR1 SGHRS and CDR2 YFSETQ. The CDR3 here is CASSLGGMNTEAFF. In DNA form, the CDR3 reads TGCGCCAGCAGCTTGGGAGGCATGAACACTGAAGCTTTCTTT. The full variable domain, with the rest looked up from reference TRBV5-1 and TRBJ1-1, is KAGVTQTPRYLIKTRGQQVTLSCSPISGHRSVSWYQQTPGQGLQFLFEYFSETQRNKGNFPGRFSGRQFSNSRSEMNVSTLELGDSALYLCASSLGGMNTEAFFGQGTRLTVV.

The chain carries TRBV11-2 and TRBJ2-7, with 10 bases identical to TRBD2. There are 16 residues in the CDR3. Germline assignment: CDR1 SGHAT and CDR2 FQNNGV. Losses at the gene ends were 5 bases for V and 9 bases for J; bases not matched to a gene: 16. In nucleotides, the CDR3 is TGTGCCAGCAGCCTAGCGGGGGAGGTGTTTGGTGCACGGCAGTACTTC. Translation: CASSLAGEVFGARQYF.

This chain joins TRBV27 and TRBJ2-7, with TRBD2 as a possible D gene (5 bases). Germline V CDR1 and CDR2: MNHEY, SMNVEV (reference sequence). The CDR3 spans 12 residues. Trimming took off 4 bases at V and 7 bases at J, with 11 bases between the two ends. The CDR3 loop reads CASSSLANEQYF. CDR3 nucleotide sequence: TGTGCCAGCAGTTCCCTAGCTAATGAGCAGTACTTC.

The chain joins TRBV5-1 to TRBJ1-1, with D tentatively TRBD1 (5 bases). From germline, CDR1 is SGHRS and CDR2 YFSETQ. Trimming took 4 bases from V and 11 from J, leaving 21 bases between them. The CDR3 covers 14 residues. The CDR3 coding sequence is TGCGCCAGCAGCCTTGACGACTCGGGGCGGGCGGCTTTCTTT. Translation gives CASSLDDSGRAAFF.

This clone was seen only a few times. The genes are TRBV19 and TRBJ1-5, with D perhaps TRBD1 (6 bases). CDR1 is LNHDA, CDR2 SQIVND, per germline (reference sequence). This CDR3 has 17 amino acids. V was shortened by 2 bases and J by 0 bases, with 14 bases between the two germline ends. CDR3 sequence (DNA): TGTGCCAGTAGTATACCAGGGGCGCGGGGTAGCAATCAGCCCCAGCATTTT. It codes for CASSIPGARGSNQPQHF.

This clone has just a few counts. The chain is built from TRBV5-1 and TRBJ2-2; 7 positions match TRBD2. With V trimmed by 2 bases and J by 0 bases, 7 bases remained unmatched. The length of the CDR3 is 17 residues. Germline CDR1 is SGHRS and CDR2 is YFSETQ. The DNA of the CDR3 is TGCGCCAGCAGCTTACTCCAGCGGGGTACGAACACCGGGGAGCTGTTTTTT. It encodes CASSLLQRGTNTGELFF.

The chain combines TRBV6-2 or TRBV6-3 with TRBJ2-7; 9 positions match TRBD2. With 4 bases clipped from V and 7 bases from J, the junction kept 20 bases outside the gene matches. The CDR3 consists of 18 residues. The germline gives CDR1 MNHEY, CDR2 SVGEGT. For the CDR3, the DNA is TGTGCCAGCAGTTTCGGCCTCCTTATTAGCGGGAGAGTAGGAGAGCAGTACTTC. It is translated as CASSFGLLISGRVGEQYF.

V gene TRBV19 combines with J gene TRBJ1-1, with 9 bases lining up with TRBD1. With 6 bases clipped from V and 4 bases from J, the junction kept 9 bases outside the gene matches. The CDR3 runs 15 residues. CDR1 and CDR2 (germline): LNHDA, SQIVND (reference sequence). The CDR3 region has the DNA TGTGCCAGTAGAATACAGGGGGCAGCGGGCACTGAAGCTTTCTTT. It translates to CASRIQGAAGTEAFF.

The J gene is TRBJ2-5, the V gene TRBV19, with D unclear. The V gene's germline CDR1 is LNHDA and CDR2 SQIVND (reference sequence). V was cut by 5 bases and J by 1 base, with 2 bases left in between. The CDR3 consists of 11 residues. In nucleotides, the CDR3 is TGTGCCAGTAGTCGCCAAGAGACCCAGTACTTC. Protein sequence: CASSRQETQYF. Complete variable domain (other parts from reference TRBV19 and TRBJ2-5): DGGITQSPKYLFRKEGQNVTLSCEQNLNHDAMYWYRQDPGQGLRLIYYSQIVNDFQKGDIAEGYSVSREKKESFPLTVTSAQKNPTAFYLCASSRQETQYFGPGTRLLVL.

The chain uses TRBV20-1 and TRBJ1-1; D is uncertain. The CDR3 is 13 residues long. The germline V gene encodes CDR1 DFQATT and CDR2 SNEGSKA (reference sequence). The ends were cut back, 3 bases at V and 0 bases at J, with 8 bases in the middle. CDR3 protein: CSASREVNTEAFF. The CDR3 region has the DNA TGCAGTGCTAGTAGAGAAGTGAACACTGAAGCTTTCTTT.

The V and J genes are TRBV18 and TRBJ2-7; D is ambiguous. The germline V gene encodes CDR1 KGHSH and CDR2 LQKENI. This CDR3 is built from 12 residues. Deletions cut 3 bases from V and 5 bases from J, with 8 bases between. CDR3 in DNA: TGTGCCAGCTCACCTCGGCCAAACGAGCAGTACTTC. This gives the protein CASSPRPNEQYF.

The V and J genes are TRBV24-1 and TRBJ2-2, with 7 bases that match TRBD1. CDR3 length: 14 residues. From germline, CDR1 is KGHDR and CDR2 SFDVKD. The CDR3 coding sequence is TGTCCCCCCCGCCACGGCAGGGGGACCGGGGAGCTGTTTTTT. Translating it yields CPPRHGRGTGELFF.

This chain uses TRBV11-3 with TRBJ1-1; D call uncertain. Germline values: CDR1 SGHNT, CDR2 YENEEA. The CDR3 extends over 13 amino acids. The V gene lost 2 bases and the J gene lost 1 base, with 5 bases spanning the gap. The CDR3 bases are TGTGCCAGCAGCTTATCCTCGAACACTGAAGCTTTCTTT. As protein: CASSLSSNTEAFF.

This chain connects TRBV6-4 to TRBJ2-3; D remains unclear. The V end lost 0 bases, the J end lost 3 bases, and 4 bases lay between the germline ends. CDR3 length: 13 amino acids. Germline V gives CDR1 MRHNA, CDR2 SNTAGT. As DNA, the CDR3 is TGTGCCAGCAGTGACTCGACGACAGATACGCAGTATTTT. As protein: CASSDSTTDTQYF.

V gene TRBV24-1 combines with J gene TRBJ2-3; 15 bases match TRBD2. Germline V gives CDR1 KGHDR, CDR2 SFDVKD. Unmatched junction bases numbered 6, after V lost 5 bases and J lost 4 bases. This CDR3 contains 17 residues. The CDR3, as DNA: TGTGCCACCAGTGCACGGACTAGCGGGAGGGTCGCAGATACGCAGTATTTT. Translated, it gives CATSARTSGRVADTQYF.

This chain links TRBV11-3 with TRBJ1-4; D is ambiguous. V lost 5 bases and J 4 bases, leaving 8 bases between the germline ends. The CDR3 extends over 13 amino acids. Germline V lookup: CDR1 SGHNT, CDR2 YENEEA. For the CDR3, the DNA is TGTGCCAGCAGCGCCAGCCGTAATGAAAAACTGTTTTTT. Translation: CASSASRNEKLFF.

In this sample, this clone turned up a few times. This chain joins TRBV7-2 and TRBJ2-7; 9 positions match TRBD1. This CDR3 has 15 amino acids. Germline V gives CDR1 SGHTA, CDR2 FQGNSA. J lost 4 bases, V lost 1 base, and 5 bases had no gene match. This chain's CDR3 is CASSLEWTGEYEQYF. CDR3 sequence (DNA): TGTGCCAGCAGCTTAGAATGGACAGGGGAGTACGAGCAGTACTTC. The variable domain in full, with the rest retrieved from reference TRBV7-2 and TRBJ2-7, is GAGVSQSPSNKVTEKGKDVELRCDPISGHTALYWYRQSLGQGLEFLIYFQGNSAPDKSGLPSDRFSAERTGGSVSTLTIQRTQQEDSAVYLCASSLEWTGEYEQYFGPGTRLTVT.

This clone has ten or more counts. The chain is built from TRBV5-6 and TRBJ2-5; D is undetermined. Germline V gene sequence: CDR1 SGHDT, CDR2 YYEEEE. This CDR3 is built from 11 residues. V was cut by 5 bases and J by 5 bases, with 7 bases left in between. The CDR3 DNA sequence: TGTGCCAGCAGTTTTGAGGAGACCCAGTACTTC. This translates into CASSFEETQYF.

The rearrangement joins TRBV14 to TRBJ2-7; 9 bases are a match to TRBD1. The V gene end was trimmed by 3 bases and the J gene end by 2 bases; junction bases not matched to a gene: 5. Germline CDR1 and CDR2: SGHDN and FVKESK. The CDR3 extends over 15 amino acids. DNA for the CDR3: TGTGCCAGCAGCCAGCCGGGACAGGGAACCTACGAGCAGTACTTC. Residues: CASSQPGQGTYEQYF.